These 18 T cell receptor beta chains originate from one sample sequenced in a study of blood T cell repertoires in COVID-19. Here immunoSEQ multiplex PCR was the method, and the copy in TCRdb shows in-frame clones only, minus some. The sample records around 220,000 clones, around 88% being singletons. The specimen sequenced was peripheral blood. These receptors were taken from a young man with active or convalescent COVID-19.

The rearrangement uses TRBV12-3 or TRBV12-4 and TRBJ2-3; 7 positions agree with TRBD1. V lost 7 bases to trimming and J lost 12 bases; unmatched junction nucleotides: 13. The CDR3 totals 13 residues. This chain's CDR3 is CASTPWGQGVQYF. The CDR3 coding sequence is TGTGCCAGCACCCCTTGGGGGCAGGGGGTACAGTATTTT.

The rearrangement uses TRBV9 and TRBJ1-3, with D hard to call. The length of the CDR3 is 15 residues. V lost 0 bases and J lost 2, with 9 bases in between. Germline V gene sequence: CDR1 SGDLS, CDR2 YYNGEE. In nucleotides, the CDR3 is TGTGCCAGCAGCGTAGGCCGGGGAGCTGGAAACACCATATATTTT. Translated, it gives CASSVGRGAGNTIYF.

The chain is built from TRBV28 and TRBJ2-7; D uncertain. This CDR3 is 10 amino acids long. Germline-derived CDR1 and CDR2 are MDHEN and SYDVKM. V lost 6 bases to trimming and J lost 3 bases, with 3 bases between them. CDR3 protein: CASSRYEQYF. The CDR3 DNA follows: TGTGCCAGCAGCCGCTACGAGCAGTACTTC.

The rearrangement uses TRBV27 and TRBJ2-1; 8 bases match TRBD2. This CDR3 contains 15 residues. From germline, CDR1 is MNHEY and CDR2 SMNVEV (reference sequence). Trimming removed 2 bases from V and 13 bases from J; junction bases left unmatched: 13. CDR3 DNA sequence: TGTGCCAGCAGTTTACTGTCAGTCGTAGGACTAGCACAGTTCTTC. Its protein product is CASSLLSVVGLAQFF.

The chain recombines TRBV28 with TRBJ1-1; the D gene is possibly TRBD1 (6 bases). The CDR3 runs 12 residues. Germline loops: CDR1 MDHEN, CDR2 SYDVKM. Trimming removed 4 bases from V and 6 bases from J, with 9 bases in between. CDR3 region: CASSWGPAEAFF. Here the CDR3 DNA reads TGTGCCAGCAGTTGGGGGCCGGCTGAAGCTTTCTTT. The full variable domain, its missing parts supplied by reference TRBV28 and TRBJ1-1, is DVKVTQSSRYLVKRTGEKVFLECVQDMDHENMFWYRQDPGLGLRLIYFSYDVKMKEKGDIPEGYSVSREKKERFSLILESASTNQTSMYLCASSWGPAEAFFGQGTRLTVV.

This chain joins TRBV7-9 and TRBJ2-2; D call uncertain. This CDR3 has 12 residues. Germline assignment: CDR1 SEHNR and CDR2 FQNEAQ (reference sequence). Trimming took off 5 bases at V and 3 bases at J, with 4 bases between the two ends. The DNA for the CDR3 is TGTGCCAGCAGCCGAGACACCGGGGAGCTGTTTTTT. Amino acids: CASSRDTGELFF.

The CDR3 is CASSSRQGVNTEAFF. In nucleotides, the CDR3 is TGTGCCAGCAGCTCCCGACAGGGAGTGAACACTGAAGCTTTCTTT. J is TRBJ1-1 and V is TRBV7-2, with 7 bases lining up with TRBD1. Germline lookup yields CDR1 SGHTA and CDR2 FQGNSA. V gave up 4 bases and J gave up 0 bases; unmatched junction bases: 5. This CDR3 is built from 15 residues.

This clone is a singleton in its sample. The chain links TRBV25-1 to TRBJ1-6, with D hard to call. Trimming cost V 1 base and J 6 bases, with 10 bases left between them. This CDR3 has 15 amino acids. Germline-derived CDR1 and CDR2 are MGHDK and SYGVNS. The CDR3 coding sequence is TGTGCCAGCAGTGAATCGCATTGGCCTAATTCACCCCTCCACTTT. It specifies CASSESHWPNSPLHF.

V and J are TRBV4-1 and TRBJ2-2; D possibly corresponds to TRBD2 (6 bases). This CDR3 contains 16 residues. V shed 1 base and J shed 3 bases, with 12 bases lying between them. Germline CDR1 and CDR2: MGHRA and YSYEKL. The CDR3 region is CASSQASSGYTGELFF. The CDR3 nucleotides are TGCGCCAGCAGCCAAGCATCCAGCGGGTACACCGGGGAGCTGTTTTTT.

In this sample, this clone turned up a few times. This chain connects TRBV7-6 to TRBJ1-1; weak D call: TRBD1 (5 bases). Between the trimmed V and J ends, which lost 1 base and 3 bases, there was a span of 12 bases. This CDR3 contains 15 residues. CDR1 and CDR2 from the germline V gene are SGHVS and FNYEAQ. The CDR3 reads CASSLGRVRDTEAFF. The CDR3 DNA sequence: TGTGCCAGCAGCTTAGGAAGGGTCAGGGACACTGAAGCTTTCTTT.

This sequence joins TRBV9 and TRBJ2-1; 8 bases align to TRBD2. Per the germline V gene, CDR1 is SGDLS and CDR2 is YYNGEE. The CDR3 is 13 residues long. The junction had 8 bases not matched to a gene; V was cut back by 2 bases and J by 13 bases. CDR3 region: CASSVFTSGSQFF. CDR3 nucleotide sequence: TGTGCCAGCAGCGTTTTTACCAGCGGGAGTCAGTTCTTC.

The chain joins TRBV7-2 to TRBJ2-7, with 15 bases fitting TRBD2. This CDR3 has 18 residues. With 5 bases clipped from V and 3 bases from J, the junction kept 11 bases outside the gene matches. The V gene's germline CDR1 is SGHTA and CDR2 FQGNSA. CDR3 amino acids: CASSPQGLAGGLNYEQYF. For the CDR3, the DNA is TGTGCCAGCAGCCCACAGGGACTAGCGGGAGGACTAAACTACGAGCAGTACTTC.

The chain recombines TRBV5-1 with TRBJ2-7; 9 bases align to TRBD1. Germline CDR1 is SGHRS and CDR2 is YFSETQ. CDR3 length: 17 amino acids. With V trimmed by 4 bases and J by 1 base, 12 bases remained unmatched. CDR3: CASSLAKSDRGSYEQYF. CDR3 coding DNA: TGCGCCAGCAGCCTCGCCAAATCGGACAGGGGTTCCTACGAGCAGTACTTC.

The chain couples TRBV10-1 to TRBJ2-5; 11 bases are shared with TRBD2. The CDR3 covers 14 residues. The ends lost 6 bases at V and 5 bases at J; junction bases unmatched: 5. Germline CDR1 reads WNHNN; CDR2 reads SYGVQD (reference sequence). The CDR3 is CASSGTSGAETQYF. As DNA, the CDR3 is TGCGCCAGCAGCGGGACTAGCGGTGCGGAGACCCAGTACTTC.

V gene TRBV5-1 combines with J gene TRBJ2-7; D gene unclear. This CDR3 region has 13 residues. V lost 0 bases and J lost 1, with 5 bases in between. Germline V lookup: CDR1 SGHRS, CDR2 YFSETQ. The chain's CDR3 is CASSLDRSYEQYF. Here the CDR3 DNA reads TGCGCCAGCAGCTTGGACAGATCCTACGAGCAGTACTTC.

The V gene is TRBV9, the J gene TRBJ2-5; TRBD2 aligns across 8 bases. From germline, CDR1 is SGDLS and CDR2 YYNGEE. V lost 3 bases, J lost 4 bases, and 8 bases stayed unmatched. This CDR3 has 15 residues. The DNA for the CDR3 is TGTGCCAGCAGCGCAGCAGCGGGAGCGGGAGAGACCCAGTACTTC. This gives the protein CASSAAAGAGETQYF.

V usage is TRBV4-3 and J usage is TRBJ2-1; 9 positions match TRBD2. Germline CDR1 is LGHNA and CDR2 is YSLEER. V gave up 0 bases and J gave up 7 bases; unmatched junction bases: 19. The CDR3 totals 20 residues. CDR3 sequence: CASSQETGAGGPRGLNEQFF. CDR3 nucleotide sequence: TGCGCCAGCAGCCAAGAGACGGGTGCGGGAGGGCCTAGGGGGTTAAATGAGCAGTTCTTC.

V usage is TRBV30 and J usage is TRBJ2-6; maybe TRBD1 (6 bases). The CDR3 loop spans 17 amino acids. Germline V gives CDR1 GTSNPN, CDR2 SVGIG (reference sequence). Trimming pared 3 bases from V and 0 bases from J, leaving 15 bases between. CDR3 protein: CAWSPRGSLSGANVLTF. Written as DNA, the CDR3 is TGTGCCTGGAGCCCTAGGGGGTCCCTCTCTGGGGCCAACGTCCTGACTTTC.